This T cell receptor (beta chain) was identified during a study of blood T cell repertoires in COVID-19. Trimming cost V 0 bases and J 5 bases, with 10 bases left between them. The CDR3 is 14 amino acids. Germline V gene lookup returns CDR1 SNHLY and CDR2 FYNNEI. Libraries were prepared by immunoSEQ multiplex PCR; TCRdb keeps only in-frame clonotypes and omits some of them. The sample shows 85,000 to 95,000 clones, about 93% of them seen only once. The specimen sequenced was peripheral blood. The source is a woman aged 45 to 65 in a cohort sampled during active COVID-19. This chain connects TRBV2 to TRBJ1-1; no firm D call. CDR3 residues: CASSEAGRETEAFF. The DNA for the CDR3 is TGTGCCAGCAGTGAAGCGGGGAGGGAAACTGAAGCTTTCTTT.